Shown below are 15 T cell receptor beta chains from a single sample sequenced in a study of PD-1 blockade in classical Hodgkin lymphoma. After autologous stem cell transplantation all patients relapsed, and prior brentuximab vedotin exposure differed between cohorts. Repertoires were generated with immunoSEQ multiplex PCR, while TCRdb's copy carries only in-frame clones and drops some. This sample has around 20,000 clones, with 70% to 85% found just once. Specimen: peripheral blood mononuclear cells (PBMCs), collected before the second cycle of nivolumab. These receptors all stem from a human donor with classical Hodgkin lymphoma.

This chain joins TRBV4-3 and TRBJ1-1; TRBD1 might be the D (5 bases). The germline V and J ends were trimmed by 3 bases and 6 bases, with 11 bases remaining between them. The germline V gene encodes CDR1 LGHNA and CDR2 YSLEER. The CDR3 consists of 13 residues. The CDR3 sequence: CASSHRGASEAFF. DNA for the CDR3: TGCGCCAGCAGCCACCGTGGGGCGTCTGAAGCTTTCTTT.

This clone came up a few times. V gene TRBV10-1 combines with J gene TRBJ2-7; D ambiguous. V lost 2 bases, J lost 0 bases, and 5 bases lay in between. Germline V lookup: CDR1 WNHNN, CDR2 SYGVQD (reference sequence). CDR3 size: 13 residues. CDR3 nucleotide sequence: TGCGCCAGCAGTGAGGTCGGCTCCTACGAGCAGTACTTC. It translates to CASSEVGSYEQYF.

V usage is TRBV14 and J usage is TRBJ1-6, with TRBD1 as a possible D gene (6 bases). Germline-derived CDR1 and CDR2 are SGHDN and FVKESK. V was shortened by 4 bases and J by 8 bases, with 18 bases between the two germline ends. The CDR3 runs 16 residues. CDR3 sequence: CASSPTGGVVYSPLHF. The CDR3 DNA follows: TGTGCCAGCAGCCCTACCGGGGGCGTTGTCTATTCACCCCTCCACTTT.

The chain joins TRBV18 to TRBJ2-2, with D hard to call. V was trimmed by 8 bases and J by 0 bases, leaving 10 bases between them. Germline-derived CDR1 and CDR2 are KGHSH and LQKENI. This CDR3 has 14 residues. CDR3 coding DNA: TGTGCCAGCATCGTGAGCCCGAACACCGGGGAGCTGTTTTTT. Protein product: CASIVSPNTGELFF.

The J gene is TRBJ2-1, the V gene TRBV19, with 9 bases identical to TRBD2. Trimming at V came to 5 bases and at J to 6 bases, leaving 11 bases not matched to a gene. The germline V gene encodes CDR1 LNHDA and CDR2 SQIVND (reference sequence). This CDR3 spans 16 amino acids. CDR3 sequence (DNA): TGTGCCAGTAGTGTTATAGCGGGAGACGGTGTCAATGAGCAGTTCTTC. It translates to CASSVIAGDGVNEQFF.

The V call is TRBV7-2, the J call TRBJ2-5; 7 positions match TRBD2. The germline V gene has CDR1 SGHTA and CDR2 FQGNSA. The CDR3 extends over 18 amino acids. J gave up 2 bases and V 5 bases, and 17 bases lay outside the gene matches. The CDR3 spells CASSPLLAAYPSQETQYF. The DNA of the CDR3 is TGTGCCAGCAGCCCCCTCCTAGCGGCGTACCCTTCACAAGAGACCCAGTACTTC.

The rearrangement links TRBV4-3 to TRBJ2-3, with TRBD2 matching over 15 bases. V lost 0 bases to trimming and J lost 2 bases; unmatched junction nucleotides: 3. CDR1 LGHNA and CDR2 YSLEER come from the germline V gene. This CDR3 region has 18 residues. Here the CDR3 reads CASSQEGLAGGVTDTQYF. The CDR3 DNA reads TGCGCCAGCAGCCAAGAAGGACTAGCGGGAGGGGTCACAGATACGCAGTATTTT.

The rearrangement uses TRBV27 and TRBJ1-4, with 7 bases lining up with TRBD1. Trimming took 5 bases from V and 7 from J; bases not matched to a gene: 16. The CDR3 is made up of 17 amino acids. Germline assignment: CDR1 MNHEY and CDR2 SMNVEV (reference sequence). CDR3 region: CASSHQTGSGIGEKLFF. The CDR3 region has the DNA TGTGCCAGCAGTCACCAGACAGGGTCGGGGATTGGTGAAAAACTGTTTTTT.

J is TRBJ2-5 and V is TRBV29-1; no clear D gene. CDR1 and CDR2 (germline): SQVTM, ANQGSEA. Trimming removed 4 bases at V and 2 bases at J, with 5 bases between. The CDR3 runs 11 residues. The CDR3 is CSVVTQETQYF. The CDR3 region has the DNA TGCAGCGTTGTTACGCAAGAGACCCAGTACTTC.

This clone was counted only a few times. The sample holds other DNA sequences that translate to the same CDR3. V and J are TRBV5-1 and TRBJ1-5; TRBD1 is a possible D gene (5 bases). There are 15 residues in the CDR3. Trimming took 0 bases from V and 1 from J, leaving 8 bases between them. Germline CDR1 reads SGHRS; CDR2 reads YFSETQ. CDR3 sequence (DNA): TGCGCCAGCAGCTTGGTGGGGGGGAGCAATCAGCCCCAGCATTTT. Residues: CASSLVGGSNQPQHF. Drawing the rest from reference TRBV5-1 and TRBJ1-5, the complete variable domain is KAGVTQTPRYLIKTRGQQVTLSCSPISGHRSVSWYQQTPGQGLQFLFEYFSETQRNKGNFPGRFSGRQFSNSRSEMNVSTLELGDSALYLCASSLVGGSNQPQHFGDGTRLSIL.

This clone was recorded many times. The same CDR3 is also encoded by other DNA sequences in this sample. The chain carries TRBV6-5 and TRBJ1-2, with D tentatively TRBD1 (6 bases). CDR1 is MNHEY, CDR2 SVGAGI, per germline. This CDR3 is built from 11 residues. V was trimmed by 5 bases and J by 6 bases, leaving 7 bases between them. Written as DNA, the CDR3 is TGTGCCAGCAGTAGGGGGGATGGCTACACCTTC. The encoded protein is CASSRGDGYTF.

The CDR3 nucleotides read TGTGCCAGCAGCCTAAAAACCGGGACATACTCCTACAATGAGCAGTTCTTC. Amino acids: CASSLKTGTYSYNEQFF. J is TRBJ2-1 and V is TRBV7-9; a possible D gene is TRBD1 (6 bases). This CDR3 comprises 17 residues. Between the trimmed V and J ends, which lost 5 bases and 0 bases, there was a span of 17 bases. Germline V lookup: CDR1 SEHNR, CDR2 FQNEAQ (reference sequence).

V gene TRBV5-1 combines with J gene TRBJ2-1; TRBD2 agrees at 8 bases. The ends lost 4 bases at V and 2 bases at J; junction bases unmatched: 5. Germline CDR1 is SGHRS and CDR2 is YFSETQ. This CDR3 has 15 amino acids. CDR3 sequence reads: CASSNTGGTYNEQFF. For the CDR3, the DNA is TGCGCCAGCAGCAACACGGGGGGGACCTACAATGAGCAGTTCTTC.

The V gene is TRBV11-3, the J gene TRBJ2-1; D is unresolved. From germline, CDR1 is SGHNT and CDR2 YENEEA. The CDR3 spans 11 residues. Trimming removed 0 bases at V and 9 bases at J, with 3 bases between. The CDR3 is CASSLELEQFF. As DNA, the CDR3 is TGTGCCAGCAGCTTAGAGCTTGAGCAGTTCTTC.

In this sample, this clone turned up a few times. The V gene is TRBV19, the J gene TRBJ2-1, with 8 bases lining up with TRBD2. The V and J ends lost 1 base and 12 bases, in that order; junction bases with no gene match: 11. Germline assignment: CDR1 LNHDA and CDR2 SQIVND (reference sequence). The CDR3 extends over 15 amino acids. The CDR3 coding sequence is TGTGCCAGTAGTATAGGTAGCGGGGAGGGCTTGGGGCAGTTCTTC. Residues: CASSIGSGEGLGQFF.